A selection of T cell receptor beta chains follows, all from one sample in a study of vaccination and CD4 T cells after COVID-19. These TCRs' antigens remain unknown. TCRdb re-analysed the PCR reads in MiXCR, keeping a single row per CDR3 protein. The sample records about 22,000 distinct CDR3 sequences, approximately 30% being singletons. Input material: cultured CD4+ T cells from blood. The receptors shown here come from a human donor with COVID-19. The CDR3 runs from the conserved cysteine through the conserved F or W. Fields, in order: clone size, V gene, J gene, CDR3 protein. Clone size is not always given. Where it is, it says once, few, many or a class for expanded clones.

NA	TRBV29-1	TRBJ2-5	CSVAGTRGVSQYF
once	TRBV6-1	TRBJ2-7	CASTFSYEQYF
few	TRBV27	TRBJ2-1	CASSSGQGGPNEQFF
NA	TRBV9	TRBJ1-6	CASSDGQNSPLHF
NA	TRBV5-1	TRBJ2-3	CASSLVTAGVGTDTQYF
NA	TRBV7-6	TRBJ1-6	CASSSQGGQGVSSPLHF
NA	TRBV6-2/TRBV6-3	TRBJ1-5	CASSYSSQPQHF
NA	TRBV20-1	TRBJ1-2	CSARAPRDRASYGYTF
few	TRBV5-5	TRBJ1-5	CASSLQQTAGQPQHF
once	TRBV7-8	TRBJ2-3	CASRPLDRRARDTQYF
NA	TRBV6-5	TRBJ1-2	CASSSGFGYTF
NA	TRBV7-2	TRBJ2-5	CASSLGRGAQETQYF
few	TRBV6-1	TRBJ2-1	CASSEGGLPRLFF
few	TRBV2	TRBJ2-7	CASIGDGSYEQYF
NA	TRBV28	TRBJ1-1	CALGGARAEAFF
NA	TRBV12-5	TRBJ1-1	CASGLVPTVRMNTEAFF
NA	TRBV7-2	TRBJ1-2	CASSSAWGNGYTF
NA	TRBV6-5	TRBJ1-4	CASSYSRQGEKLFF
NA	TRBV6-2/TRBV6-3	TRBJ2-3	CASSYLRGSTDTQYF
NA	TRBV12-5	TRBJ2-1	CASAKGVNNEQFF
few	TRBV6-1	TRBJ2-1	CASSLFGGGGSYNEQFF
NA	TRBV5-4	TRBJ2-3	CASSLWSATTDTQYF
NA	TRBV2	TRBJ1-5	CASLQGRGGYSNQPQHF